Presented here are 8 T cell receptor beta chains from one specimen sequenced in a study of blood T cells in healthy people across ages. The authors ran a second PCR of about 6 to 11 cycles using a sample-barcoded 5' primer and a J-beta primer mix. MiXCR was run by TCRdb on the 5' RACE reads, yielding one entry per CDR3 protein. The sample contains 550,000 to 600,000 distinct CDR3 sequences, under 55% of which appear only once. Sample: blood. Receptors originate from a man aged 80 or over in good health.

With respect to this clonotype: A junction boundary mismatches the germline segment, possibly from a read error. This rearrangement joins TRBV4-1 to TRBJ1-6; 10 bases line up with TRBD1. This CDR3 is 15 amino acids long. Germline V lookup: CDR1 MGHRA, CDR2 YSYEKL. In DNA, the CDR3 is TGCGCCAGCAGCTACCGGGACAGGGGACATTCACCCCCCCACTTT. It yields the protein CASSYRDRGHSPPHF.

The chain is built from TRBV20-1 and TRBJ2-5, with TRBD2 matching 7 bases. This CDR3 contains 18 residues. CDR1 is DFQATT, CDR2 SNEGSKA, per germline (reference sequence). The J segment lost 7 bases and the V segment lost 3 bases, leaving 23 bases of the junction unmatched. Here the CDR3 reads CSASQAVRASGARGTQYF. The CDR3 DNA reads TGCAGTGCTAGCCAAGCTGTGAGGGCTAGCGGTGCCCGAGGGACCCAGTACTTC.

V gene TRBV20-1 combines with J gene TRBJ1-2; D remains unclear. The CDR3 loop spans 14 amino acids. The germline gives CDR1 DFQATT, CDR2 SNEGSKA (reference sequence). Between the trimmed V and J ends, which lost 0 bases and 8 bases, there was a span of 16 bases. In DNA form, the CDR3 reads TGCAGTGCTAGAGATTCGTCTTCATTTGGAGGCTACACCTTC. Encoded protein: CSARDSSSFGGYTF.

The rearrangement uses TRBV10-1 and TRBJ2-5, with D perhaps matching TRBD1 or TRBD2 (6 bases each). Germline CDR1 is WNHNN and CDR2 is SYGVQD (reference sequence). V lost 7 bases, J lost 11 bases, and 17 bases lay in between. This CDR3 comprises 12 residues. The CDR3 sequence: CASKNREDEQYF. CDR3 nucleotide sequence: TGCGCCAGCAAAAACAGGGAGGATGAGCAGTACTTC.

This clonotype was detected only a few times. This chain joins TRBV7-9 and TRBJ1-6, with D uncertain. Per the germline V gene, CDR1 is SEHNR and CDR2 is FQNEAQ (reference sequence). With 5 bases removed from V and 6 bases from J, the gap between germline ends came to 11 bases. This CDR3 spans 14 amino acids. DNA for the CDR3: TGTGCCAGCAGCCTCGGGCTACCTAATTCACCCCTCCACTTT. This translates into CASSLGLPNSPLHF.

The V call is TRBV20-1, the J call TRBJ2-5, with a possible D match to TRBD2 (6 bases). Germline V gene lookup returns CDR1 DFQATT and CDR2 SNEGSKA (reference sequence). The CDR3 is 15 residues long. The V end lost 0 bases, the J end lost 3 bases, and 14 bases lay between the germline ends. The CDR3, as DNA: TGCAGTGCTAGAGATCTGACTAGTATGAAAGAGACCCAGTACTTC. This translates into CSARDLTSMKETQYF.

This clonotype was counted ten times or more. The chain is built from TRBV10-3 and TRBJ2-7; D remains unclear. Germline CDR1 and CDR2: ENHRY and SYGVKD. There are 14 residues in the CDR3. V lost 6 bases to trimming and J lost 0 bases, with 12 bases between them. The CDR3 protein is CAISLTEDSYEQYF. The DNA for the CDR3 is TGTGCCATCAGCCTAACAGAGGACTCCTACGAGCAGTACTTC.

The sample holds a few counts of this clonotype. The chain employs TRBV20-1 and TRBJ2-3; unclear D gene. The CDR3 spans 13 residues. Germline V gene data show CDR1 as DFQATT and CDR2 as SNEGSKA (reference sequence). The ends were cut back, 1 base at V and 1 base at J, with 6 bases in the middle. CDR3 sequence reads: CSARGPGTDTQYF. The CDR3 DNA reads TGCAGTGCTAGAGGTCCTGGCACAGATACGCAGTATTTT.